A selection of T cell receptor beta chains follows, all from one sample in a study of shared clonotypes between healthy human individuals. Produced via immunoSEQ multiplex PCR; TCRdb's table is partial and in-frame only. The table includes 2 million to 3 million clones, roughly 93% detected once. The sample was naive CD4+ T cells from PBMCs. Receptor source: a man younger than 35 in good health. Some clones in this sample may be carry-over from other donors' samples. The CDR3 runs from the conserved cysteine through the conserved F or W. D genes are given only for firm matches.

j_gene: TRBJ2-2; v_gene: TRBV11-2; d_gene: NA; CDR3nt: TGTGCCAGCAGCTTTTCGGCAGGGATCGCCGGGGAGCTGTTTTTT; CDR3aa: CASSFSAGIAGELFF
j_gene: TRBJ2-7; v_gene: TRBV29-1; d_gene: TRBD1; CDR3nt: TGCAGCGTGGGGACAGGGGGGTTGCAGTACTTC; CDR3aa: CSVGTGGLQYF
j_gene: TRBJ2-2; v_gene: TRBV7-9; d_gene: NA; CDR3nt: TGTGCCAGCAGCTTAGTTGCCCTGAACACCGGGGAGCTGTTTTTT; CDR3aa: CASSLVALNTGELFF
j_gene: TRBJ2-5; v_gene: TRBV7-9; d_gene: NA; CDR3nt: TGTGCCAGCAGTATTCGGGGGACTCCGCCGTTTAAGGAGACCCAGTACTTC; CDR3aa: CASSIRGTPPFKETQYF
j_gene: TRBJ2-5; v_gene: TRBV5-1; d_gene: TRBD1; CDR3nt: TGCGCCAGCAGCGTAGGACAGGGCGGGGAGACCCAGTACTTC; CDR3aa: CASSVGQGGETQYF
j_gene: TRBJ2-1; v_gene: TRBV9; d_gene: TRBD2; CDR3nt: TGTGCCAGCAGCGTAGCTCACCTAGCGGGCGACAATGAGCAGTTCTTC; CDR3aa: CASSVAHLAGDNEQFF
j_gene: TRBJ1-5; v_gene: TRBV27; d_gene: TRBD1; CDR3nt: TGTGCCAGCGGACAGGGGGCTCAGCCCCAGCATTTT; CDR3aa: CASGQGAQPQHF
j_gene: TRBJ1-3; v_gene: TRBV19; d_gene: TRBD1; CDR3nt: TGTGCCAGTACCTGGACAGGATTTGGAAACACCATATATTTT; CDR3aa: CASTWTGFGNTIYF
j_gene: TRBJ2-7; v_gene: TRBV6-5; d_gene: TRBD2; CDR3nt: TGTGCCAGCAGTTTCCTAGCGGGAGACTACGAGCAGTACTTC; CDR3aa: CASSFLAGDYEQYF
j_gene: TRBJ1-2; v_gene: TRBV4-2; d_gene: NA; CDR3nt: TGTGCCAGCAGCCAAGATATAGGGGGTGTTGGCTACACCTTC; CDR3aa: CASSQDIGGVGYTF
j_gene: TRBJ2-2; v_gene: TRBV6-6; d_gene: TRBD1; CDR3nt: TGTGCCAGCAGTTCATCGACAGGGGTCTCAACCGGGGAGCTGTTTTTT; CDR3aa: CASSSSTGVSTGELFF
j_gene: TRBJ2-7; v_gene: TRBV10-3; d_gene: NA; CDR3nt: TGTGCCATCAGTGAGTCACCGGACAACTACGAGCAGTACTTC; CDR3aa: CAISESPDNYEQYF
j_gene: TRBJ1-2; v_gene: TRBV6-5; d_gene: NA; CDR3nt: TGTGCCAGCAGTTTCGGGAGCCGCAACTATGGCTACACCTTC; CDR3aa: CASSFGSRNYGYTF
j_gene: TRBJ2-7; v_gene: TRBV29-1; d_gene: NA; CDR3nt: TGCAGCGTTGAAACTTCGCAGAGATCCTACGAGCAGTACTTC; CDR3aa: CSVETSQRSYEQYF
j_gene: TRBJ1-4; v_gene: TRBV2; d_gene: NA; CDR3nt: TGTGCCAGCAGTGAATTGGGGAGGGGTACTGAAAAACTGTTTTTT; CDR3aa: CASSELGRGTEKLFF
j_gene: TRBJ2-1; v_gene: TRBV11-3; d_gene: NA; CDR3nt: TGTGCCAGCAGCTTATCACAGGGCGCTCTCTACAATGAGCAGTTCTTC; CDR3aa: CASSLSQGALYNEQFF
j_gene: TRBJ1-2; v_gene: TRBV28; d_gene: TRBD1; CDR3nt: TGTGCCAGTAGACAGGGAGTTACCCCTAACTATGGCTACACCTTC; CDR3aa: CASRQGVTPNYGYTF